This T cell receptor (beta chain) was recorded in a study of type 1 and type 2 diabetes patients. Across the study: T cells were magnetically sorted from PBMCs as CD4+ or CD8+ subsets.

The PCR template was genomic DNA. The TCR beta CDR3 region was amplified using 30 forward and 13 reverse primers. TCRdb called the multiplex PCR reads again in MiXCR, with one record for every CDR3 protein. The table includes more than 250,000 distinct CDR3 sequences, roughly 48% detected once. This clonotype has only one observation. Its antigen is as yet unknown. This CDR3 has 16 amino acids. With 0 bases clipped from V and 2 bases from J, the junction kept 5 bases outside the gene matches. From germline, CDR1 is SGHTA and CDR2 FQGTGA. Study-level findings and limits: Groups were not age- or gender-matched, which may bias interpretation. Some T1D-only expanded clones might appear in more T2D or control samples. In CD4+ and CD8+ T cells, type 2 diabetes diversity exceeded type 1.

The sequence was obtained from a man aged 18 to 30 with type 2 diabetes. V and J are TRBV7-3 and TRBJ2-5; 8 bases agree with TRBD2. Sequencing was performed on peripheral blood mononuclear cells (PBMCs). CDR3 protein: CASSLTGSGGQETQYF. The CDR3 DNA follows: TGTGCCAGCAGCTTAACGGGATCGGGGGGGCAAGAGACCCAGTACTTC.